This T cell receptor beta chain was recorded in a study of blood T cell repertoires in COVID-19. Looking at the study overall: T cells, B-cell-depleted T cells, or PBMCs provided the cDNA or gDNA that served as material.

The CDR3 length is 15 residues. Germline values: CDR1 SGHVS, CDR2 FNYEAQ. V lost 6 bases to trimming and J lost 0 bases; unmatched junction nucleotides: 4. Measured with immunoSEQ multiplex PCR; TCRdb has only the in-frame clones, and not every one. The table shows more than 300,000 clones, with 90% to 95% occurring only once. Adults between roughly 18 and 89 years of age took part from 20 to 25 US areas. Participants classified as exposed had met a COVID-19 case within 2 weeks before study entry. The chain has TRBV7-6 and TRBJ2-7; 11 positions match TRBD1. The sequence came from a woman in her twenties or thirties who had been exposed to COVID-19. The sample was PBMCs or T cells enriched from blood (not recorded which). CDR3 sequence: CASRPGTGGSYEQYF. For the CDR3, the DNA is TGTGCCAGCAGACCCGGGACAGGGGGCTCCTACGAGCAGTACTTC.